This T cell receptor beta chain was sequenced during a study of blood T cell repertoires in COVID-19. Study at large: Sample material is recorded as cDNA or gDNA derived from T cells, B-cell-depleted T cells, or PBMCs.

TCRdb's table, derived via immunoSEQ multiplex PCR, lists solely in-frame clones and lacks some. The sample includes 150,000 or so clones, roughly nine tenths of them seen just once. Germline CDR1 and CDR2: SGHRS and YFSETQ. The CDR3 extends over 14 amino acids. Between the trimmed V and J ends, which lost 2 bases and 4 bases, there was a span of 12 bases. This clone was seen a single time. This rearrangement joins TRBV5-1 to TRBJ1-1; no firm D call. The sequence came from a man between 45 and 60 years old with acute or convalescent COVID-19. Specimen: peripheral blood. For the CDR3, the DNA is TGCGCCAGCAGCTTAGGGAGCCTTTCCACTGAAGCTTTCTTT. This codes for CASSLGSLSTEAFF.